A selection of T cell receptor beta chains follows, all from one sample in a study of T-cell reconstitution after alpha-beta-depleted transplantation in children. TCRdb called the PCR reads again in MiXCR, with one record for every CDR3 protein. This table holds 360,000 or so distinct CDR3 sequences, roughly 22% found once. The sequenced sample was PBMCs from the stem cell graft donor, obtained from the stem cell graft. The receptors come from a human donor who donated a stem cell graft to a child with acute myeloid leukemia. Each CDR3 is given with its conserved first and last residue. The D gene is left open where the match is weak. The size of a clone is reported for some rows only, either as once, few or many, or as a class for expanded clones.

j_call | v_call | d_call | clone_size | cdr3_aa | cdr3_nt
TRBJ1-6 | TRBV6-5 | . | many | CATSSREGNSPLHF | TGTGCCACCTCATCACGGGAGGGGAATTCACCCCTCCACTTT
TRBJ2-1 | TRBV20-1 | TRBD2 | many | CSARTSGRASDEQFF | TGCAGTGCCCGTACTAGCGGGAGGGCCAGCGATGAGCAGTTCTTC
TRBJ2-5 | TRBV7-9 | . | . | CASRWGPETQYF | TGTGCCAGCAGGTGGGGGCCGGAGACCCAGTACTTC
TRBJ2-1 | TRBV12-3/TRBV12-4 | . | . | CASSLEGTVNEQFF | TGTGCCAGCAGTTTGGAGGGCACGGTGAATGAGCAGTTCTTC
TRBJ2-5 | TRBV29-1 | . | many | CSVEGSTGLETQYF | TGCAGCGTTGAAGGCAGTACCGGGTTGGAGACCCAGTACTTC
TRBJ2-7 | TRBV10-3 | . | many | CAISESMQKYF | TGTGCCATCAGTGAGTCAATGCAGAAGTACTTC
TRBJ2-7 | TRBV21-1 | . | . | CASSKGPGWREVSEQYF | TGTGCCAGCAGCAAAGGCCCGGGGTGGCGGGAGGTCTCCGAGCAGTACTTC
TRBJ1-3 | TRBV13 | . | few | CASSLWGDSGNTIYF | TGTGCCAGCAGCTTATGGGGGGACTCTGGAAACACCATATATTTT
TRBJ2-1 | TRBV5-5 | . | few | CASTRGADRGYNEQFF | TGTGCCAGCACCCGGGGGGCCGACCGCGGCTACAATGAGCAGTTCTTC
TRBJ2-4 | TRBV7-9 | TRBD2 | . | CASSQTSGRSNIQYF | TGTGCCAGCAGCCAGACTAGCGGGAGGAGCAACATTCAGTACTTC
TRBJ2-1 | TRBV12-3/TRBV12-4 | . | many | CASSFGTAFNEQFF | TGTGCCAGCAGTTTCGGGACCGCATTCAATGAGCAGTTCTTC
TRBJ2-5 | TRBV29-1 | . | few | CSAVASRQAQETQYF | TGCAGCGCTGTTGCGAGCAGACAGGCCCAAGAGACCCAGTACTTC
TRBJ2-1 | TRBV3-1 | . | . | CASSQGLSVAEQFF | TGTGCCAGCAGCCAAGGTCTTAGCGTAGCTGAGCAGTTCTTC
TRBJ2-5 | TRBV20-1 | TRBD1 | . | CSAKPGQGGETQYF | TGCAGTGCTAAACCGGGACAGGGTGGCGAGACCCAGTACTTC
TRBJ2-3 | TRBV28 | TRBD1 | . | CASSHPPGQGSDTQYF | TGTGCCAGCAGTCATCCACCGGGACAGGGCTCAGATACGCAGTATTTT
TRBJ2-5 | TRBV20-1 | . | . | CSARGNEETQYF | TGCAGTGCTAGGGGTAACGAGGAGACCCAGTACTTC
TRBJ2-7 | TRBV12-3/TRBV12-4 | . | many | CASSTGQLYEQYF | TGTGCCAGCAGCACAGGACAGTTATACGAGCAGTACTTC
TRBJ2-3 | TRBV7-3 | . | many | CASSLTGGDTQYF | TGTGCCAGCAGCTTAACGGGGGGAGATACGCAGTATTTT
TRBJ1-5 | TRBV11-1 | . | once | CASSPGTPLSPQHF | TGTGCCAGCAGCCCGGGGACACCCCTTTCGCCCCAGCATTTT
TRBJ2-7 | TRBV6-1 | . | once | CASSPPGRRTYEQYF | TGTGCCAGCAGCCCCCCGGGCAGGCGTACTTACGAGCAGTACTTC
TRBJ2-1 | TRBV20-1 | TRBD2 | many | CSAMTSGSDNEQFF | TGCAGTGCCATGACTAGCGGGAGTGACAATGAGCAGTTCTTC
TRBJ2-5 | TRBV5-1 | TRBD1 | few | CASSLNGQGAQETQYF | TGCGCCAGCAGCCTGAACGGACAGGGGGCCCAAGAGACCCAGTACTTC
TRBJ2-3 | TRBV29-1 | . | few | CSVEDRAGQGPDTQYF | TGCAGCGTTGAAGATCGGGCGGGGCAGGGTCCAGATACGCAGTATTTT
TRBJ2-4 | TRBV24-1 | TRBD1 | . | CATSAGQGIQYF | TGTGCCACCAGTGCCGGACAGGGCATTCAGTACTTC
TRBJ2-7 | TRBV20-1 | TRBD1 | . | CSASRTGDSYEQYF | TGCAGTGCTTCAAGGACAGGGGACTCCTACGAGCAGTACTTC
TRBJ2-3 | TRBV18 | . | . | CASSARVDTQYF | TGTGCCAGCTCGGCCCGGGTAGATACGCAGTATTTT
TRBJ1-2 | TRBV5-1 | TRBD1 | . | CASSFGDSYGYTF | TGCGCCAGCAGCTTTGGGGACAGCTATGGCTACACCTTC